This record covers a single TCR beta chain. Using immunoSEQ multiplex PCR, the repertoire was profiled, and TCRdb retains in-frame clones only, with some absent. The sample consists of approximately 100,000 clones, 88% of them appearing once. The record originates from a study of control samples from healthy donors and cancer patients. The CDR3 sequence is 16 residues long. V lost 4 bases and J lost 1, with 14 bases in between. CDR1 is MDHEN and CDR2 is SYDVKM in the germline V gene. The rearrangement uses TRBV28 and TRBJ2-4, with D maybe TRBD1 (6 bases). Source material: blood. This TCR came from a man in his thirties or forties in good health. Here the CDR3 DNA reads TGTGCCAGCAGTTCAACAGGGTGGGGGGCCAAAAACATTCAGTACTTC. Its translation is CASSSTGWGAKNIQYF.